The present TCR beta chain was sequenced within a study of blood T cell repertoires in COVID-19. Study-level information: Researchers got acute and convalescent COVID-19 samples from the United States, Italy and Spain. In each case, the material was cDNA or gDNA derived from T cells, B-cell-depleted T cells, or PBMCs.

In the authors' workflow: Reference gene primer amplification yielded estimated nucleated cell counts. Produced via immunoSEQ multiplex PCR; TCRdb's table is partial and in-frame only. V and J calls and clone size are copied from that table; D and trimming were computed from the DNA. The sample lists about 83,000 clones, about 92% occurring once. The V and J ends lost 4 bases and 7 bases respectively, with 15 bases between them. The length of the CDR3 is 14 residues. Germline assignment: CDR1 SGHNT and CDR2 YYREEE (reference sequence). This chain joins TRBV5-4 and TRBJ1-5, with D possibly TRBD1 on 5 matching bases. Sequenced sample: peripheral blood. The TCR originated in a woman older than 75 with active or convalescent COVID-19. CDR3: CASSRWGDGQPQHF. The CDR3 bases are TGTGCCAGCAGCCGCTGGGGGGATGGACAGCCCCAGCATTTT.